The rows below give T cell receptor beta chains drawn from one sample of a study of T cells in Graves' hyperthyroidism and ophthalmopathy. TCRdb used MiXCR to reprocess the multiplex PCR reads, holding one entry per CDR3 protein. There are about 460,000 distinct CDR3 sequences in the sample; 22% occur only once, and under 55% lies in the top ten. Sequenced sample: blood. These receptors were taken from a woman in her 70s with Graves' ophthalmopathy. CDR3s include the opening cysteine and the closing phenylalanine or tryptophan. Fields, in order: V gene, D gene, J gene, clone size, CDR3 DNA, CDR3 protein. The D gene is left open where the match is weak. Only part of the rows carry a size: once, few, many, or a class if the clone is expanded.

V: TRBV19; D: TRBD2; J: TRBJ2-4; size: .; DNA: TGTGCCAGTAGTGATGCTAGCGGGATAGGGGCCAAAAACATTCAGTACTTC; CDR3: CASSDASGIGAKNIQYF
V: TRBV7-2; D: TRBD1; J: TRBJ1-2; size: many; DNA: TGTGCCAGCAGCTTAGCAGGGACAGCTTATGGCTACACCTTC; CDR3: CASSLAGTAYGYTF
V: TRBV10-3; D: TRBD2; J: TRBJ2-7; size: .; DNA: TGTGCCATCAGTGGAACTAGCGGGAGGGCCAAGTACGAGCAGTACTTC; CDR3: CAISGTSGRAKYEQYF
V: TRBV6-1; D: .; J: TRBJ1-6; size: many; DNA: TGTGCCAGCACCGTAGACAGATCCGAATCACCCCTCCACTTT; CDR3: CASTVDRSESPLHF
V: TRBV20-1; D: TRBD1; J: TRBJ1-5; size: .; DNA: TGCAGTGCTAGAGAGGCGACAGGGGGCTATCAGCCCCAGCATTTT; CDR3: CSAREATGGYQPQHF
V: TRBV6-2/TRBV6-3; D: TRBD2; J: TRBJ2-2; size: few; DNA: TGTGCCAGCAGTTCTCGTGGGAGGACTAGCGGGAGTATCCATGAGCTGTTTTTT; CDR3: CASSSRGRTSGSIHELFF
V: TRBV30; D: .; J: TRBJ2-3; size: many; DNA: TGTGCCTGGGCACAGGGCCCAGTCACAGATACGCAGTATTTT; CDR3: CAWAQGPVTDTQYF
V: TRBV30; D: .; J: TRBJ1-1; size: .; DNA: TGTGCCTGGAGTTCGAAAGGGGGAATGAACACTGAAGCTTTCTTT; CDR3: CAWSSKGGMNTEAFF
V: TRBV10-3; D: TRBD2; J: TRBJ2-7; size: .; DNA: TGTGCCATCAGGCCGGTGGGACTAGAAGTGGGCGAGCAGTACTTC; CDR3: CAIRPVGLEVGEQYF
V: TRBV30; D: TRBD1; J: TRBJ1-2; size: few; DNA: TGTGCCTGGAGTCCGGGACAGGCTTATGGCTACACCTTC; CDR3: CAWSPGQAYGYTF
V: TRBV2; D: TRBD2; J: TRBJ2-1; size: many; DNA: TGTGCCAGCAGGGCGCGGGAGGGATCCTACAATGAGCAGTTCTTC; CDR3: CASRAREGSYNEQFF
V: TRBV27; D: .; J: TRBJ2-2; size: few; DNA: TGTGCCAGCAGTTCCTGGGGCGCGGCGAACACCGGGGAGCTGTTTTTT; CDR3: CASSSWGAANTGELFF
V: TRBV28; D: TRBD2; J: TRBJ2-7; size: .; DNA: TGCGCCAGCAGATTAGGACTAGCATCCTACGAGCAGTACTTC; CDR3: CASRLGLASYEQYF
V: TRBV28; D: .; J: TRBJ2-5; size: few; DNA: TGTGCCAGCAGTGCCCCGGACTCTTTGTCCGGGTACTTC; CDR3: CASSAPDSLSGYF
V: TRBV12-3/TRBV12-4; D: .; J: TRBJ2-7; size: many; DNA: TGTGCCAGCAGTTTACGAGGCAGCCGTAGCTCCTACGAGCAGTACTTC; CDR3: CASSLRGSRSSYEQYF